This TCR beta chain came from a study of blood T cell repertoires in COVID-19. Study background: Italy, Spain and the United States were the sources of the convalescent and acute COVID-19 samples. Sample material is recorded as cDNA or gDNA derived from T cells, B-cell-depleted T cells, or PBMCs.

Patients from Seattle were sampled longitudinally, starting during active infection. Original analysis: Nucleated cell number was recorded as an estimate derived from reference gene primer amplification. Libraries were prepared by immunoSEQ multiplex PCR; TCRdb keeps only in-frame clonotypes and omits some of them. V, J and clone size are those of that table, while D and trimming were read from the DNA. Of 350,000 to 450,000 clones listed, about 89% are singletons. Germline assignment: CDR1 LNHDA and CDR2 SQIVND (reference sequence). CDR3 length: 16 residues. The V segment lost 4 bases and the J segment 0 bases; nucleotides outside the gene matches: 4.

This chain links TRBV19 with TRBJ2-2, with 8 nucleotides matching TRBD2. The receptor comes from a woman aged 60-75 years with COVID-19, enrolled during active disease. Material for sequencing was peripheral blood. The chain's CDR3 is CASSNGGASNTGELFF. CDR3 in DNA: TGTGCCAGTAGTAACGGGGGGGCTTCGAACACCGGGGAGCTGTTTTTT.